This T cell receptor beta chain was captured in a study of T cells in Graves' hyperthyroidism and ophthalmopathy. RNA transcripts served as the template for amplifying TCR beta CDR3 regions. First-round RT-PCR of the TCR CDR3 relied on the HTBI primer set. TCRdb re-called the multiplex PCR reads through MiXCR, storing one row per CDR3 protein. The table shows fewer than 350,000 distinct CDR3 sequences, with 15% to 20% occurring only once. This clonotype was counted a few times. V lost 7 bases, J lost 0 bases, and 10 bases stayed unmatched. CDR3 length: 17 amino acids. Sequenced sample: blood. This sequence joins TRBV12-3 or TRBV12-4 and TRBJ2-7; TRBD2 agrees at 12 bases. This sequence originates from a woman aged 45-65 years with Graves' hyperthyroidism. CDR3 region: CASTDHGTSGSSYEQYF. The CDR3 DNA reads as TGTGCCAGCACCGATCACGGGACTAGCGGGTCCTCCTACGAGCAGTACTTC.